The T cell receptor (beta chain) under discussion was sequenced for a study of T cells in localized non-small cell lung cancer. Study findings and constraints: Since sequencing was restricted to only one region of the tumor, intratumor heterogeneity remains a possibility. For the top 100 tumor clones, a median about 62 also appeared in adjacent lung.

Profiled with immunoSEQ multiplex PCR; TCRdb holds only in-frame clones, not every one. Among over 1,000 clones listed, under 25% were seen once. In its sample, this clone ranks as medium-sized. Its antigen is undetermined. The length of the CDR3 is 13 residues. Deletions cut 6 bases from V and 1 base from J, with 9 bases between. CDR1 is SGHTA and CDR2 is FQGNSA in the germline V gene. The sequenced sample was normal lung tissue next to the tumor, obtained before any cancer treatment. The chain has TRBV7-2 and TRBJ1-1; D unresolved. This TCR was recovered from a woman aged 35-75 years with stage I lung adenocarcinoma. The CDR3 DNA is TGTGCCAGCAGATTGCCAGAGAACACTGAAGCTTTCTTT. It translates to CASRLPENTEAFF.